This TCR beta chain was profiled in a study of CD8+ T cells in alopecia areata. Study context: Those patients who were treated received oral tofacitinib, which was given at 5 to 10 mg twice daily for moderate-to-severe alopecia areata. Overall study findings and caveats: Lesional scalp exceeded normal scalp in clonality, especially in alopecia totalis/universalis. Relative to mice, TCR sharing across patients was less clear, a difference possibly HLA-related.

CDR1 is SGDLS and CDR2 is YYNGEE in the germline V gene. Trimming at V came to 3 bases and at J to 2 bases, leaving 11 bases not matched to a gene. The CDR3 spans 17 residues. Note on this clone: Its antigen is unknown.

Extraction and reverse transcription of RNA yielded cDNA as the sequencing template. The repertoire was sequenced with immunoSEQ multiplex PCR; TCRdb's copy has only in-frame clones and lacks some. Among approximately 140,000 clones, roughly 44% were seen once, and the ten largest hold 6.5% to 7.5%. The chain carries TRBV9 and TRBJ2-3; TRBD1 agrees at 8 bases. The clonotype originates from a human donor with alopecia areata. Sequencing input: CD4+ T cells sorted from blood. The CDR3 reads CASSAWTRQGITDTQYF. Here the CDR3 DNA reads TGTGCCAGCAGCGCGTGGACCCGACAGGGGATCACAGATACGCAGTATTTT.